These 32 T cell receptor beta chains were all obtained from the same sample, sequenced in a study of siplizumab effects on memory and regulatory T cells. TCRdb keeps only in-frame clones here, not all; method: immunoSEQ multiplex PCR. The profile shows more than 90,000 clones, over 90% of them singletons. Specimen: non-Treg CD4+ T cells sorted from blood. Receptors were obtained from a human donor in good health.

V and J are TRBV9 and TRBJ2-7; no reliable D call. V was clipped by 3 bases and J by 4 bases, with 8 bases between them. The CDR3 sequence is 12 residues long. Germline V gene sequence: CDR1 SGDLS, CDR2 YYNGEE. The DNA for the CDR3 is TGTGCCAGCAGCGGGATTGGGTACGAGCAGTACTTC. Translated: CASSGIGYEQYF. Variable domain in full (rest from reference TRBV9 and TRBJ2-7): DSGVTQTPKHLITATGQRVTLRCSPRSGDLSVYWYQQSLDQGLQFLIQYYNGEERAKGNILERFSAQQFPDLHSELNLSSLELGDSALYFCASSGIGYEQYFGPGTRLTVT.

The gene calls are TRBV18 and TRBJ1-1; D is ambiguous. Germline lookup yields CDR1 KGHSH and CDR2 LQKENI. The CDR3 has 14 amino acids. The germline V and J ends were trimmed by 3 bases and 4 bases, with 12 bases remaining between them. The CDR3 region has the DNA TGTGCCAGCTCACCGCAGACCGATCCCACTGAAGCTTTCTTT. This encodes CASSPQTDPTEAFF.

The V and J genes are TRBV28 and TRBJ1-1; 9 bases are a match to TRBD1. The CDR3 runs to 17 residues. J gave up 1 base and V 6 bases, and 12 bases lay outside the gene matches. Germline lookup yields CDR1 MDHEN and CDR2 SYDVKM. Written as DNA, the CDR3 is TGTGCCAGCAGGCCACCCATCGGGGGACAGGGGAACACTGAAGCTTTCTTT. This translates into CASRPPIGGQGNTEAFF.

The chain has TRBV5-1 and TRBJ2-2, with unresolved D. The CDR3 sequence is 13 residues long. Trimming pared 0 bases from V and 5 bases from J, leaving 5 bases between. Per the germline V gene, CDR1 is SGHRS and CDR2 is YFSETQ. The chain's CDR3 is CASSLDATGELFF. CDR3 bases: TGCGCCAGCAGCTTGGATGCTACCGGGGAGCTGTTTTTT.

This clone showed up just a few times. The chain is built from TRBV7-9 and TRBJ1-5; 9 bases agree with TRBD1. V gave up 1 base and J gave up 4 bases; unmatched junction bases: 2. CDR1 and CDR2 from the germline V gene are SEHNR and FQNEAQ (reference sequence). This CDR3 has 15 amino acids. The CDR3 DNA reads TGTGCCAGCAGCTTAGGGGACAGGGAAAATCAGCCCCAGCATTTT. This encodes CASSLGDRENQPQHF.

The CDR3 is CASSSGPIVTYEQYF. The CDR3 nucleotides read TGTGCCAGCAGCTCGGGACCTATAGTCACCTACGAGCAGTACTTC. V gene TRBV7-6 combines with J gene TRBJ2-7; possibly TRBD1 or TRBD2 for D (5 bases each). The germline gives CDR1 SGHVS, CDR2 FNYEAQ. The CDR3 is made up of 15 amino acids. The V end was cut by 4 bases, the J end by 2 bases, with 15 bases between.

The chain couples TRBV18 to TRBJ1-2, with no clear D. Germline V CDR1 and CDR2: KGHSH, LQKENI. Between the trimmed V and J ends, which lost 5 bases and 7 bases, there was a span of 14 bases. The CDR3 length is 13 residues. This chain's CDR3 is CASSGGQESGYTF. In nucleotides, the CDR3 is TGTGCCAGCTCAGGAGGGCAGGAAAGTGGCTACACCTTC.

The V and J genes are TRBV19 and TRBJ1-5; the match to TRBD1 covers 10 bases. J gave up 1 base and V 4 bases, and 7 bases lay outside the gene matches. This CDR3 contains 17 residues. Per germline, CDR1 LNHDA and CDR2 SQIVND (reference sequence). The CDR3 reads CASSTLTGGVSNQPQHF. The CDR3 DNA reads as TGTGCCAGTAGTACACTGACAGGGGGCGTGAGCAATCAGCCCCAGCATTTT.

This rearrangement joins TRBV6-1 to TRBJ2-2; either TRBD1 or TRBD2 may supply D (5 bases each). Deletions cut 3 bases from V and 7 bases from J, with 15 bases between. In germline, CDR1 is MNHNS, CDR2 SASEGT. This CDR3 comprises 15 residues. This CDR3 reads CASSDGDHLVGELFF. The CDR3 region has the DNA TGTGCCAGCAGTGACGGGGACCACCTCGTCGGGGAGCTGTTTTTT.

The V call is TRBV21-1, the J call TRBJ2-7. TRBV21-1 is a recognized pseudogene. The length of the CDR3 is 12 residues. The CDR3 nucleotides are TGTGCCAGCCGGGACCAAACGTCGGAGCAGTACTTC. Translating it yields CASRDQTSEQYF.

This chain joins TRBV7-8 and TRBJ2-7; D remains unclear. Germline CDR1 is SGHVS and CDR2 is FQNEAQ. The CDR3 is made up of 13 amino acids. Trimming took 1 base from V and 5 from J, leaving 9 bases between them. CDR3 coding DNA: TGTGCCAGCAGCTTAGGGTCTGGGGACGAGCAGTACTTC. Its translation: CASSLGSGDEQYF.

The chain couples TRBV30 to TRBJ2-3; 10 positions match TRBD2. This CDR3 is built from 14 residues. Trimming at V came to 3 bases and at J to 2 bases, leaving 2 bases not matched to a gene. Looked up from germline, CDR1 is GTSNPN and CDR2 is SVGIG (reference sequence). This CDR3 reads CAWRLAGATDTQYF. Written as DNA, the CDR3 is TGTGCCTGGAGGCTAGCGGGAGCCACAGATACGCAGTATTTT.

As DNA, the CDR3 is TGTGCCAGCAGCCAAGAACGGGTATTGTCGTCTGGGGCCAACGTCCTGACTTTC. This translates into CASSQERVLSSGANVLTF. The genes are TRBV4-2 and TRBJ2-6; D unresolved. V lost 0 bases and J lost 1, with 13 bases in between. Looked up from germline, CDR1 is LGHNA and CDR2 is YNFKEQ. The CDR3 has 18 residues.

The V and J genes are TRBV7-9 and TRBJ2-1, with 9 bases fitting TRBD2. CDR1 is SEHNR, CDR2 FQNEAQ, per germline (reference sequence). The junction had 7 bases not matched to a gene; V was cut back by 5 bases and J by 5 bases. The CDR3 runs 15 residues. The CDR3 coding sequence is TGTGCCAGCAGCCTACGGACTAGCGCTAACAATGAGCAGTTCTTC. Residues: CASSLRTSANNEQFF.

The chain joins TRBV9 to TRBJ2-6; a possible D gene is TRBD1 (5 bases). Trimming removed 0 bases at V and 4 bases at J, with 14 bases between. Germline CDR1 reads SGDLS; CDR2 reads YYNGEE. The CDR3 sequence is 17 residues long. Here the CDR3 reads CASSVVFAGPGANVLTF. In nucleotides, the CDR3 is TGTGCCAGCAGCGTAGTTTTTGCAGGGCCCGGGGCCAACGTCCTGACTTTC.

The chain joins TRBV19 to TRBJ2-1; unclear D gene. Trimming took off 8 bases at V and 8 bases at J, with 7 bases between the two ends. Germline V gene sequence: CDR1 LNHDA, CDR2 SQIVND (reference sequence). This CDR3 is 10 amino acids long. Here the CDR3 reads CASGRDEQFF. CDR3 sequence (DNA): TGTGCCAGTGGTCGCGATGAGCAGTTCTTC.

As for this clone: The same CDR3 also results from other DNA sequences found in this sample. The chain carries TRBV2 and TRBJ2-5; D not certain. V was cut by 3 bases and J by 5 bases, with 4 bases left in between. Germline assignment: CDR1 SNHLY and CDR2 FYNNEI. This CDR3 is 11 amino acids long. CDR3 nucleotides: TGTGCCAGCAGTGAGGGGGAGACCCAGTACTTC. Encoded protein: CASSEGETQYF.

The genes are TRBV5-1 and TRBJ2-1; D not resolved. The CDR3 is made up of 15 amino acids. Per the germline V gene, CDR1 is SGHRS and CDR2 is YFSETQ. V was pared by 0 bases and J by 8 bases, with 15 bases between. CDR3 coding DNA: TGCGCCAGCAGCTTGGAATTAGCACCATCGGATGAGCAGTTCTTC. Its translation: CASSLELAPSDEQFF. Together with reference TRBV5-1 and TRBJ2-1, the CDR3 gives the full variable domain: KAGVTQTPRYLIKTRGQQVTLSCSPISGHRSVSWYQQTPGQGLQFLFEYFSETQRNKGNFPGRFSGRQFSNSRSEMNVSTLELGDSALYLCASSLELAPSDEQFFGPGTRLTVL.

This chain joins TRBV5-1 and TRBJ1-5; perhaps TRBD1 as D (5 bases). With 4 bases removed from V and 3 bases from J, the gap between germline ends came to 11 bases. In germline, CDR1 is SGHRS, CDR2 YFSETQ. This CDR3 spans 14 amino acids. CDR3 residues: CASSPGTYNQPQHF. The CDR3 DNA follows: TGCGCCAGCAGCCCCGGGACGTACAATCAGCCCCAGCATTTT.

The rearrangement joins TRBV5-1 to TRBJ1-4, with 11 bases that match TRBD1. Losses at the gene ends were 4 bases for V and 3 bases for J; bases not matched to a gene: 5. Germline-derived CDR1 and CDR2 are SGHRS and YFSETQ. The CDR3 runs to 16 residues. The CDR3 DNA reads TGCGCCAGCAGCCGTGGACAGGGGGCATCTAATGAAAAACTGTTTTTT. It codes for CASSRGQGASNEKLFF.

The CDR3 region is CASSPETVSGNTIYF. The CDR3 DNA reads TGTGCCAGCTCACCAGAGACAGTCTCTGGAAACACCATATATTTT. The gene calls are TRBV18 and TRBJ1-3, with a tentative D call TRBD1 (5 bases). V gave up 2 bases and J gave up 0 bases, with 8 bases separating them. The CDR3 sequence is 15 residues long. In germline, CDR1 is KGHSH, CDR2 LQKENI.

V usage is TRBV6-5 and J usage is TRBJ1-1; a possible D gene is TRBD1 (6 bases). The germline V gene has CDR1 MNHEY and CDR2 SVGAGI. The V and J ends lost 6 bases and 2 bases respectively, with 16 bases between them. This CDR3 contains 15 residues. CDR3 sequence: CASRALDRYNTEAFF. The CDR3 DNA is TGTGCCAGCAGAGCCCTCGACAGGTACAACACTGAAGCTTTCTTT.

CDR3 nucleotide sequence: TGTGCCACAACGACAGCAGTCCTCACTGAAGCTTTCTTT. Its protein product is CATTTAVLTEAFF. This rearrangement joins TRBV25-1 to TRBJ1-1; tentative D call: TRBD1 (5 bases). Germline V CDR1 and CDR2: MGHDK, SYGVNS. CDR3 length equals 13 residues. V dropped 10 bases and J dropped 4 bases, with 16 bases sitting between them.

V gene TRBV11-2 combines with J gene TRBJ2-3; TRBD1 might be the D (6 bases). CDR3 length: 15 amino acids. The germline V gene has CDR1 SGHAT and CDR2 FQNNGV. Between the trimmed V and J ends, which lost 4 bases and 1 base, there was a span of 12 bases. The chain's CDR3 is CASSSGTRGTDTQYF. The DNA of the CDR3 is TGTGCCAGCAGCTCCGGGACAAGGGGCACAGATACGCAGTATTTT. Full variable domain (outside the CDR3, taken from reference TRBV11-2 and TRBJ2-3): EAGVAQSPRYKIIEKRQSVAFWCNPISGHATLYWYQQILGQGPKLLIQFQNNGVVDDSQLPKDRFSAERLKGVDSTLKIQPAKLEDSAVYLCASSSGTRGTDTQYFGPGTRLTVL.

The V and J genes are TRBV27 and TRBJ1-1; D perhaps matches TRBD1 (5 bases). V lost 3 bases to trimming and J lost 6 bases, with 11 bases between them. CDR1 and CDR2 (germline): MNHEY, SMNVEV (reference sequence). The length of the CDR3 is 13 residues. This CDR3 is CASSFGAQAEAFF. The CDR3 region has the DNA TGTGCCAGCAGTTTTGGGGCTCAGGCTGAAGCTTTCTTT.

Here the CDR3 DNA reads TGTGCCAGCAGCCATTACCGACTGACCAATGAGCAGTTCTTC. Its protein is CASSHYRLTNEQFF. The chain joins TRBV14 to TRBJ2-1; D is unclear. The CDR3 is 14 amino acids. Germline V lookup: CDR1 SGHDN, CDR2 FVKESK. The V end lost 3 bases, the J end lost 6 bases, and 12 bases lay between the germline ends.

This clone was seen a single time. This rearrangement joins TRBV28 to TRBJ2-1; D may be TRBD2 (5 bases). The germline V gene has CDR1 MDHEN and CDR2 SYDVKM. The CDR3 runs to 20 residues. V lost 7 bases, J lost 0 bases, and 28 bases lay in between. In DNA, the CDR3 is TGTGCCAGCACAAGAGGGAAGTCCCAATTACCACAAAGCTCCTACAATGAGCAGTTCTTC. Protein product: CASTRGKSQLPQSSYNEQFF.

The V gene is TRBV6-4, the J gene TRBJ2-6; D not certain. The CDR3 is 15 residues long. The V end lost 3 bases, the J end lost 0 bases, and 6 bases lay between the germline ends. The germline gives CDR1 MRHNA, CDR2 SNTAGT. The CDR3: CASSEDNSGANVLTF. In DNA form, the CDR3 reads TGTGCCAGCAGTGAAGACAACTCTGGGGCCAACGTCCTGACTTTC.

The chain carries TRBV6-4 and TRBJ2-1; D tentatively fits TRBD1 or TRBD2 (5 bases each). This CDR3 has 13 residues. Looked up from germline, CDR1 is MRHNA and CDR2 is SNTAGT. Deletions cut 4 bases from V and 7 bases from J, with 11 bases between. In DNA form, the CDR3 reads TGTGCCAGCAGTGTAGGGACCCAGAATGAGCAGTTCTTC. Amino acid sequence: CASSVGTQNEQFF.

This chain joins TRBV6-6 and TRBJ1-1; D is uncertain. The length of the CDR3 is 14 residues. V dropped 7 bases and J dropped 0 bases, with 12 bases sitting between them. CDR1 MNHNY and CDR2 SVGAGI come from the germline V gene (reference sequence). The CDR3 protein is CASKPRTMNTEAFF. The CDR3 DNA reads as TGTGCCAGCAAGCCTAGGACCATGAACACTGAAGCTTTCTTT.

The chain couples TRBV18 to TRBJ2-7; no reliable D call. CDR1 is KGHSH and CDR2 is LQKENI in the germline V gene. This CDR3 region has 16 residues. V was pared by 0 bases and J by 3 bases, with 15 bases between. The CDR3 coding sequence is TGTGCCAGCTCACCACCCTCTTTAGGCAGTGGCTACGAGCAGTACTTC. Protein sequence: CASSPPSLGSGYEQYF.

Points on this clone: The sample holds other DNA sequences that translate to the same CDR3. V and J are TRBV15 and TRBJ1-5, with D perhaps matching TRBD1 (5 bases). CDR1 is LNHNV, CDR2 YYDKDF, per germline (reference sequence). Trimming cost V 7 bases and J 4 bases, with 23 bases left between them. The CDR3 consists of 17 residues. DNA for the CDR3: TGTGCCACCAATCGGGGGTTGGTCTACGATAGTAATCAGCCCCAGCATTTT. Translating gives CATNRGLVYDSNQPQHF.